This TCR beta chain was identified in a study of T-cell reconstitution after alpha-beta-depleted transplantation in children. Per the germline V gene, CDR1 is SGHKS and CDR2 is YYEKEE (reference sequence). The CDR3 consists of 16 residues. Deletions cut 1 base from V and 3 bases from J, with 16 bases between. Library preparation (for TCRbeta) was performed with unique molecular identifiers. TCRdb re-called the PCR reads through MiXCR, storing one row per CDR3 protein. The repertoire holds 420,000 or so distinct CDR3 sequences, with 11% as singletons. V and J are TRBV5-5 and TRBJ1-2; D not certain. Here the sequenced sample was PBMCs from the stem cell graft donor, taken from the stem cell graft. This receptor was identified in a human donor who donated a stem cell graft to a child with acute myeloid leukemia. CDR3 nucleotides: TGTGCCAGCAGCTTGTTGGACCTATTACCCCACTATGGCTACACCTTC. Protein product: CASSLLDLLPHYGYTF.